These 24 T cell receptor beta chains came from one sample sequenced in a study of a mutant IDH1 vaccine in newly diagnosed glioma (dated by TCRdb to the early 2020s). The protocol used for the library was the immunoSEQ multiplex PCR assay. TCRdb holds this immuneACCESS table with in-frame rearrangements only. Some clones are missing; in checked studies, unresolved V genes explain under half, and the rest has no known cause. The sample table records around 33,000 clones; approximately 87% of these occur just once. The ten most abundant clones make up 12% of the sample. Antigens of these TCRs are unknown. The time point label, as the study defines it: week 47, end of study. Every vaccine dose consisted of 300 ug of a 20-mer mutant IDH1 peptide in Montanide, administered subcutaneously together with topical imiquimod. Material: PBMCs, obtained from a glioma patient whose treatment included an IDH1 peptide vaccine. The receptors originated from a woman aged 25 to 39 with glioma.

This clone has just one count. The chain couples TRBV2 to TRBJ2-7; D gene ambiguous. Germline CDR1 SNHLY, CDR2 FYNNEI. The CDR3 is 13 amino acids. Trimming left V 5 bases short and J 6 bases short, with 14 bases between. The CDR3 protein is CASSFTKFSEQYF. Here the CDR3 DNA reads TGTGCCAGCAGTTTTACTAAGTTCAGCGAGCAGTACTTC.

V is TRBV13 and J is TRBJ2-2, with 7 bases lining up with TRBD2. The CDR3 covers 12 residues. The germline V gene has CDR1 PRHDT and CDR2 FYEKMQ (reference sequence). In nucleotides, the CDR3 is TGTGCATCCCGGGGGGACACCGGGGAGCTGTTTTTT. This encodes CASRGDTGELFF.

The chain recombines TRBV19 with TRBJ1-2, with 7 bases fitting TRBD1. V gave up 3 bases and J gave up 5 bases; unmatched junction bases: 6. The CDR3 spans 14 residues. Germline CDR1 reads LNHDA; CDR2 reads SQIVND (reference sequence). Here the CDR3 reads CASSIEQGRYGYTF. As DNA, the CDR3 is TGTGCCAGTAGTATCGAACAGGGGCGATATGGCTACACCTTC.

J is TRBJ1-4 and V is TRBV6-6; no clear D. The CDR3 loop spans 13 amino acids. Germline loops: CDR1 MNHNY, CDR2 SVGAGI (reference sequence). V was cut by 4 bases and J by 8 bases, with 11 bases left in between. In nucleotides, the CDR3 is TGTGCCAGCAGTTCCAGACCGAGGGAAAAACTGTTTTTT. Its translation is CASSSRPREKLFF.

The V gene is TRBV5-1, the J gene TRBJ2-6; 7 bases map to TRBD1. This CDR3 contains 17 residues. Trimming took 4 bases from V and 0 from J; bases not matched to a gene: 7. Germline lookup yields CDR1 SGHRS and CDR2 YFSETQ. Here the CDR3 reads CASSMGQPNSGANVLTF. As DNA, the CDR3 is TGCGCCAGCAGCATGGGACAGCCTAACTCTGGGGCCAACGTCCTGACTTTC. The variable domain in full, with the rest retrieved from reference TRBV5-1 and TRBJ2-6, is KAGVTQTPRYLIKTRGQQVTLSCSPISGHRSVSWYQQTPGQGLQFLFEYFSETQRNKGNFPGRFSGRQFSNSRSEMNVSTLELGDSALYLCASSMGQPNSGANVLTFGAGSRLTVL.

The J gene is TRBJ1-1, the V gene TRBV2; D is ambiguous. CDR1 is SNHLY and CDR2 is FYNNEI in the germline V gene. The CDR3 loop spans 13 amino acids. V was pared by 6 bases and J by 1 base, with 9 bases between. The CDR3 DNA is TGTGCCAGCAGGCCAACACAGAACACTGAAGCTTTCTTT. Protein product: CASRPTQNTEAFF.

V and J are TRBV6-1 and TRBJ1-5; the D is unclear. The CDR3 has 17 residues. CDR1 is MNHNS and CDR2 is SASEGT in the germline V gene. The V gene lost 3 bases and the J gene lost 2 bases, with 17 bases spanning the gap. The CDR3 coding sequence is TGTGCCAGCAGTGAGGCCCCTGTTGGACGTCGCAATCAGCCCCAGCATTTT. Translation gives CASSEAPVGRRNQPQHF.

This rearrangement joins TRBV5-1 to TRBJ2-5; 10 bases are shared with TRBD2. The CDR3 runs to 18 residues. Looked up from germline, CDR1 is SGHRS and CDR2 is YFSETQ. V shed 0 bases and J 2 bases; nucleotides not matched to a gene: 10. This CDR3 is CASSLVHVAGGPQETQYF. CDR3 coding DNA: TGCGCCAGCAGCTTGGTCCACGTAGCGGGGGGCCCTCAAGAGACCCAGTACTTC.

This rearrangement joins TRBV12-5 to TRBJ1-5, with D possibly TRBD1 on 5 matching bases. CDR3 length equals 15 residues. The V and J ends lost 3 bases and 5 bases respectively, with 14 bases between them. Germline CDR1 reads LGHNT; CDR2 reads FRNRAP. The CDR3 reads CASGFAGWGDQPQHF. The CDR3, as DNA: TGTGCTAGTGGTTTTGCAGGGTGGGGGGATCAGCCCCAGCATTTT. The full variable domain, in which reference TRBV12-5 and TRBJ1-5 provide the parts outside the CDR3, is DARVTQTPRHKVTEMGQEVTMRCQPILGHNTVFWYRQTMMQGLELLAYFRNRAPLDDSGMPKDRFSAEMPDATLATLKIQPSEPRDSAVYFCASGFAGWGDQPQHFGDGTRLSIL.

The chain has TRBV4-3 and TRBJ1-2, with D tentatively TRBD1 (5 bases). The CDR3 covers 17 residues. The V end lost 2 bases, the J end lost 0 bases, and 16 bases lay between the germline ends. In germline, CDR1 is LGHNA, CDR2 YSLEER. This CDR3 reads CASSQSAGSRSNYGYTF. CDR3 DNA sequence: TGCGCCAGCAGCCAATCGGCAGGGTCCAGATCTAACTATGGCTACACCTTC.

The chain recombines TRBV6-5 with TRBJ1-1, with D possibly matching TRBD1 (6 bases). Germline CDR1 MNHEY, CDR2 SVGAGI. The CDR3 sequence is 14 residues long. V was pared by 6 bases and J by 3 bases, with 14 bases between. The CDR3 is CASSRGGGHTEAFF. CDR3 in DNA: TGTGCCAGCAGCCGAGGTGGGGGGCACACTGAAGCTTTCTTT.

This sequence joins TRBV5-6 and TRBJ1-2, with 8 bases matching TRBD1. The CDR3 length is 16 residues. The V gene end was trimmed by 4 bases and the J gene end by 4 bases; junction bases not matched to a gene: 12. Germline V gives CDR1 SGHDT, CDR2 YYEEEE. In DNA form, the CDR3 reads TGTGCCAGCAGCCAGGGGGCCCTATCTTCTCCCTATGGCTACACCTTC. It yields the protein CASSQGALSSPYGYTF.

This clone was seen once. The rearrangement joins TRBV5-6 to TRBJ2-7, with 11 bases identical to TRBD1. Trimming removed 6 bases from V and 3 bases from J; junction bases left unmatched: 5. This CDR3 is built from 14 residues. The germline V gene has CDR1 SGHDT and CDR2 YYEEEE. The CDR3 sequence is CASTLGTGGYEQYF. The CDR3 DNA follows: TGTGCCAGCACCCTTGGGACAGGGGGCTACGAGCAGTACTTC. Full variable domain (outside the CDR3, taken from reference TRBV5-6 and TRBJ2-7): DAGVTQSPTHLIKTRGQQVTLRCSPKSGHDTVSWYQQALGQGPQFIFQYYEEEERQRGNFPDRFSGHQFPNYSSELNVNALLLGDSALYLCASTLGTGGYEQYFGPGTRLTVT.

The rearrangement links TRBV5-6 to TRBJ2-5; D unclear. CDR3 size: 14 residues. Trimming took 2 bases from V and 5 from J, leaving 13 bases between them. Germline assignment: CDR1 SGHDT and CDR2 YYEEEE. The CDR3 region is CASSLWLVGETQYF. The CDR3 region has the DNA TGTGCCAGCAGCTTATGGCTAGTCGGGGAGACCCAGTACTTC.

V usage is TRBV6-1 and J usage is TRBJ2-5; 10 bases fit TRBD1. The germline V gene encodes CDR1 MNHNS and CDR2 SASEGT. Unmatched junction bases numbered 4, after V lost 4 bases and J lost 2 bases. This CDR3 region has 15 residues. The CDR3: CASSGDRGLQETQYF. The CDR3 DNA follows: TGTGCCAGCAGTGGAGACAGGGGGCTTCAAGAGACCCAGTACTTC.

The CDR3 coding sequence is TGTGCCAGCAGTGAATGGGGGTTGGCGCCCTCTGGAAACACCATATATTTT. It specifies CASSEWGLAPSGNTIYF. The chain recombines TRBV6-1 with TRBJ1-3, with D possibly matching TRBD1 (5 bases). CDR1 is MNHNS, CDR2 SASEGT, per germline. The V gene lost 2 bases and the J gene lost 0 bases, with 14 bases spanning the gap. CDR3 length: 17 residues.

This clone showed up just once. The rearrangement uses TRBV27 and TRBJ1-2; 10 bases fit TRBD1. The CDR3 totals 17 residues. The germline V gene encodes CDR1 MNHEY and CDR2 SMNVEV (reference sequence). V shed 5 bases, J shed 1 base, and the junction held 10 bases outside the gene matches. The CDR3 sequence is CASSLTLTGGLNYGYTF. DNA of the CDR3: TGTGCCAGCAGTCTAACCTTGACAGGGGGCCTTAACTATGGCTACACCTTC.

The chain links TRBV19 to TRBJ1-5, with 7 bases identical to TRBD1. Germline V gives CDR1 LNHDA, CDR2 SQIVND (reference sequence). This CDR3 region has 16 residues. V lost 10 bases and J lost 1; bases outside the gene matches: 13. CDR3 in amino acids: CATKPWTGGSNQPQHF. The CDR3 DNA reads TGTGCCACCAAACCATGGACAGGAGGAAGCAATCAGCCCCAGCATTTT.

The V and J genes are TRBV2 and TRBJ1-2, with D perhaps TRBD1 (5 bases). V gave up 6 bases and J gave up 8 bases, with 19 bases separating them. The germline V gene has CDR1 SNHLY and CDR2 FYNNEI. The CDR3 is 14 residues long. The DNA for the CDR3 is TGTGCCAGCAGAGGATACGGGACGTACGTCGGCTACACCTTC. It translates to CASRGYGTYVGYTF.

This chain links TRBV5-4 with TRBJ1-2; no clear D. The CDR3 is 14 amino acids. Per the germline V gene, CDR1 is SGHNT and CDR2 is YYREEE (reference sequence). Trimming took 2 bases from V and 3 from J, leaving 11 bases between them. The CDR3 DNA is TGTGCCAGCAGCTTCCTTCTCCGGGACTATGGCTACACCTTC. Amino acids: CASSFLLRDYGYTF.

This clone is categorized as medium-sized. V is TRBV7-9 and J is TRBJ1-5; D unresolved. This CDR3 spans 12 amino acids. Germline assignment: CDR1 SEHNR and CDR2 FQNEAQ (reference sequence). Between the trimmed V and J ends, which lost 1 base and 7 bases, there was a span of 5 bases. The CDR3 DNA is TGTGCCAGCAGCTTAGGAAGCCAGCCCCAGCATTTT. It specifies CASSLGSQPQHF.

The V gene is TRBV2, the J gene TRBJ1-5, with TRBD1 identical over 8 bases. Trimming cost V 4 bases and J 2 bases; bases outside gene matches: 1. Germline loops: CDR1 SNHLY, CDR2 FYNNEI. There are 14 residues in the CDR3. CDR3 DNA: TGTGCCAGCAGTGTGGACAGGGGCAATCAGCCCCAGCATTTT. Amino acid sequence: CASSVDRGNQPQHF.

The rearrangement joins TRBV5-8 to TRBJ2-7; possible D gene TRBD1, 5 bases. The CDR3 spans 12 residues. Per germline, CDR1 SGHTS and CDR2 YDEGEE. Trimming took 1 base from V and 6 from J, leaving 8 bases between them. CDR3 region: CASSLIRGEQYF. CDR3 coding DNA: TGTGCCAGCAGCTTGATAAGGGGCGAGCAGTACTTC.

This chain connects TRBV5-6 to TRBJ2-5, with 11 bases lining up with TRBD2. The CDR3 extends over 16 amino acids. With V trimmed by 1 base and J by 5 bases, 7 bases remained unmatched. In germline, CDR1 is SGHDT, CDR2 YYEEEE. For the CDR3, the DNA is TGTGCCAGCAGCTTGATGGCTAGCGGGGGGCTGGAGACCCAGTACTTC. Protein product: CASSLMASGGLETQYF.